Listed below are T cell receptor beta chains from one sample, sequenced in a study of T cell repertoires in cytomegalovirus infection. TCRdb reprocessed the reads with MiXCR, giving one entry per CDR3 protein. The sample carries about 24,000 distinct CDR3 sequences, 20% to 25% recorded once. These receptors' antigens are unknown. The sample consisted of CD8+ T cells from cultured PBMCs, taken from culture after CMV antigen stimulation. The receptors shown here come from a human donor in good health (CMV status not recorded). Some clones in this sample may be carry-over from other donors' samples. Both conserved end residues are part of each CDR3. Each record gives: V gene, clone size, D gene, J gene, CDR3 DNA, CDR3 protein. The D gene is left open where the match is weak. Only some rows state a clone size, as once, few, many or a class for expanded clones.

>TRBV27|few|TRBD1|TRBJ2-1
TGTGCCAGCAGTTTCGGGACAGGTCGTGAGCAGTTCTTC
CASSFGTGREQFF
>TRBV6-2/TRBV6-3|-|-|TRBJ2-7
TGTGCCAGCAGTTACAGCGGCCGGGAGCAGTACTTC
CASSYSGREQYF
>TRBV19|-|-|TRBJ1-5
TGTGCCAGTGATAGGGGTTGGGACAATCAGCCCCAGCATTTT
CASDRGWDNQPQHF
>TRBV4-3|many|TRBD2|TRBJ2-1
TGCGCCAGCAGCCAAGACCAACCCCGGACTAGCGTCAATGAGCAGTTCTTC
CASSQDQPRTSVNEQFF
>TRBV6-5|-|-|TRBJ1-2
TGTGCCAGCAGTTACAACCCCCGGCCCTTAGACGGGGGCTACACCTTC
CASSYNPRPLDGGYTF
>TRBV12-3/TRBV12-4|-|-|TRBJ2-3
TGTGCCAGCCGTTTCGGAACTACGCAGTATTTT
CASRFGTTQYF
>TRBV4-1|many|TRBD1|TRBJ2-7
TGCGCCAGCAGCCACGGGACAGGGGGATTTGGTTACGAGCAGTACTTC
CASSHGTGGFGYEQYF
>TRBV10-3|-|TRBD2|TRBJ2-7
TGTGCCATCAGTGAGACTAGCGGGGGGGCGGGCGAGCAGTACTTC
CAISETSGGAGEQYF
>TRBV7-2|many|-|TRBJ1-1
TGTGCCAGCAGCCCCCAGGGTAGGAGAACTGAAGCTTTCTTT
CASSPQGRRTEAFF
>TRBV10-3|few|TRBD1|TRBJ2-3
TGTGCCATCAGTGAGTCCGAGACAGGGGGCACAGATACGCAGTATTTT
CAISESETGGTDTQYF
>TRBV11-2|few|TRBD2|TRBJ2-1
TGTGCCAGCAGCTACCGGGAGGGGGAGCAGTTCTTC
CASSYREGEQFF
>TRBV6-6|-|-|TRBJ2-5
TGTGCCAGCAGTTACTCTTTGGGGGACGAAGAGACCCAGTACTTC
CASSYSLGDEETQYF
>TRBV6-2/TRBV6-3|few|-|TRBJ1-1
TGTGCCAGCAGTTACTCTTTAGTCGGTGGAGCTTTCTTT
CASSYSLVGGAFF
>TRBV20-1|-|-|TRBJ1-2
TGCAGTGCTAGAGATCAATCGGGAAGTAGTGGCTACACCTTC
CSARDQSGSSGYTF
>TRBV5-6|few|-|TRBJ2-5
TGTGCCAGCAGCTTTTTTCTAGGGAGCCAAGAGACCCAGTACTTC
CASSFFLGSQETQYF
>TRBV5-1|few|-|TRBJ2-7
TGCGCCAGCAGCTCTGAAGAACTAGGCTACGAGCAGTACTTC
CASSSEELGYEQYF
>TRBV7-6|many|TRBD2|TRBJ2-7
TGTGCCAGCAGCCCCCGGGGGGGACTAGCGGTGCACGAGCAGTACTTC
CASSPRGGLAVHEQYF
>TRBV7-2|many|TRBD2|TRBJ2-3
TGTGCCAGCAGCTTTCCCGTGACTAGCGGAAGCACAGATACGCAGTATTTT
CASSFPVTSGSTDTQYF
>TRBV7-2|many|-|TRBJ2-7
TGTGCCAGCAGCTTGGGACAACCGCTATACGAGCAGTACTTC
CASSLGQPLYEQYF
>TRBV5-6|-|TRBD1|TRBJ2-1
TGTGCCAGCAGCTCGGGACAGGGACCCTATGAGCAGTTCTTC
CASSSGQGPYEQFF
>TRBV28|-|TRBD1|TRBJ2-7
TGTGCCAGCACCATAGCCCGACAGGGTGTACAGTACTTC
CASTIARQGVQYF
>TRBV6-2/TRBV6-3|-|-|TRBJ2-7
TGTGCCAGCAGTTACTCGAGGCAGCTCTACGAGCAGTACTTC
CASSYSRQLYEQYF
>TRBV7-8|many|-|TRBJ1-4
TGTGCCAGCAGCTTATTCGGTACTAATGAAAAACTGTTTTTT
CASSLFGTNEKLFF
>TRBV7-9|many|-|TRBJ2-2
TGTGCCAGCAGCAGGGGACAGAACACCGGGGAGCTGTTTTTT
CASSRGQNTGELFF
>TRBV6-1|few|-|TRBJ2-7
TGTGCCAGCAGTGAGGATTGGGGCCGCATGCACGAGCAGTACTTC
CASSEDWGRMHEQYF
>TRBV4-2|-|-|TRBJ2-7
TGTGCCAGCAGCCAAGGGGCCGAGCAGTACTTC
CASSQGAEQYF
>TRBV10-3|many|-|TRBJ1-5
TGTGCCGCGGACAGCTTCGATAGCAATCAGCCCCAGCATTTT
CAADSFDSNQPQHF
>TRBV4-1|-|TRBD1|TRBJ2-1
TGCGCCAGCAGCCCTTGGACAGGGGGCATCAATGAGCAGTTCTTC
CASSPWTGGINEQFF
>TRBV5-1|-|TRBD1|TRBJ2-7
TGCGCCAGCGGAGAAGGGACAGGGGGCGAGCAGTACTTC
CASGEGTGGEQYF
>TRBV29-1|-|-|TRBJ2-7
TGCAGCGTTCTCTACTTAACCAGTAGGGAGCAGTACTTC
CSVLYLTSREQYF
>TRBV5-4|-|-|TRBJ2-7
TGTGCCAGCAGCCCTCAGGGATCCTACGAGCAGTACTTC
CASSPQGSYEQYF
>TRBV4-3|-|-|TRBJ1-2
TGCGCCAGCAGCCAAGAAAGGAACAGGGACTATGGCTACACCTTC
CASSQERNRDYGYTF
>TRBV15|few|-|TRBJ2-2
TGTGCCACCAGCACGGGCAGGGAGAACACCGGGGAGCTGTTTTTT
CATSTGRENTGELFF
>TRBV6-1|few|TRBD1|TRBJ1-4
TGTGCCAGCAGTGTGGGACAGGGAGCAGGGAAACTGTTTTTT
CASSVGQGAGKLFF
>TRBV7-2|many|-|TRBJ2-4
TGTGCCAGCGGTCTAGGAAACATTCAGTACTTC
CASGLGNIQYF
>TRBV20-1|few|-|TRBJ1-5
TGCAGTGCTAGACTGGGGCGCGGTCAGCCCCAGCATTTT
CSARLGRGQPQHF
>TRBV2|few|TRBD1|TRBJ2-1
TGTGCCAGAGAGGGACAGGCGAGGAATGAGCAGTTCTTC
CAREGQARNEQFF
>TRBV11-3|-|-|TRBJ2-3
TGTGCCAGCAGCTATGAGGGTAGCGGCACAGATACGCAGTTTTTT
CASSYEGSGTDTQFF
>TRBV4-3|-|-|TRBJ1-1
TGCGCCAGCAGCCAATTCCGGGAGCTATTAATGAACACTGAAGCTTTCTTT
CASSQFRELLMNTEAFF
>TRBV6-5|few|-|TRBJ1-4
TGTGCCAGCAGTTACTCCACAGGGAGGAATGAAAAACTGTTTTTT
CASSYSTGRNEKLFF
>TRBV11-2|many|-|TRBJ2-3
TGTGCCAGCAGCTTAAATAGGTATAACGGCACAGATACGCAGTATTTT
CASSLNRYNGTDTQYF
>TRBV4-3|few|-|TRBJ2-4
TGCGCCAGCAGCCAAGATCGTCAATCATTAGCCAAAAACATTCAGTACTTC
CASSQDRQSLAKNIQYF
>TRBV27|-|-|TRBJ1-5
TGTGCCAGCAGTTTATCGGGCAGGAATAGCAATCAGCCCCAGCATTTT
CASSLSGRNSNQPQHF
>TRBV27|-|-|TRBJ2-7
TGTGCCAGCAGTTTAGGCGGGCTGACCCACGAGCAGTACTTC
CASSLGGLTHEQYF
>TRBV9|few|TRBD2|TRBJ2-1
TGTGCCAGCACTAGGGGCGGGGGGCCGAGTGAGCAGTTCTTC
CASTRGGGPSEQFF
>TRBV7-9|many|TRBD1|TRBJ2-7
TGTGCCAGCAGTTCTGGACAGGGGGGGTACGAGCAGTACTTC
CASSSGQGGYEQYF
>TRBV6-2/TRBV6-3|few|-|TRBJ1-5
TGTGCCAGCAGTCGCGACGGTTATCAGCCCCAGCATTTT
CASSRDGYQPQHF
>TRBV11-3|many|-|TRBJ2-1
TGTGCCAGCAGCTTAGACAGCAGCTCCTACAATGAGCAGTTCTTC
CASSLDSSSYNEQFF
>TRBV2|-|TRBD1|TRBJ2-7
TGTGCCAGCAGTGACACGACAGGGGGCTTGGGGGAGCAGTACTTC
CASSDTTGGLGEQYF
>TRBV24-1|-|TRBD1|TRBJ2-2
TGTGCCACCCGGTCGGGACAGACGAACACCGGGGAGCTGTTTTTT
CATRSGQTNTGELFF
>TRBV5-4|many|TRBD1|TRBJ1-6
TGTGCCAGCAGCCTACGGCCTGGACAGGGTTGGGATAATTCACCCCTCCACTTT
CASSLRPGQGWDNSPLHF
>TRBV6-1|many|-|TRBJ2-7
TGTGCCAGCAGTGATGGGTCAAGGGGGGAGCAGTACTTC
CASSDGSRGEQYF
>TRBV18|few|-|TRBJ2-5
TGTGCCAGCTCACCACAGGGCGCGGGAGAGACCCAGTACTTC
CASSPQGAGETQYF